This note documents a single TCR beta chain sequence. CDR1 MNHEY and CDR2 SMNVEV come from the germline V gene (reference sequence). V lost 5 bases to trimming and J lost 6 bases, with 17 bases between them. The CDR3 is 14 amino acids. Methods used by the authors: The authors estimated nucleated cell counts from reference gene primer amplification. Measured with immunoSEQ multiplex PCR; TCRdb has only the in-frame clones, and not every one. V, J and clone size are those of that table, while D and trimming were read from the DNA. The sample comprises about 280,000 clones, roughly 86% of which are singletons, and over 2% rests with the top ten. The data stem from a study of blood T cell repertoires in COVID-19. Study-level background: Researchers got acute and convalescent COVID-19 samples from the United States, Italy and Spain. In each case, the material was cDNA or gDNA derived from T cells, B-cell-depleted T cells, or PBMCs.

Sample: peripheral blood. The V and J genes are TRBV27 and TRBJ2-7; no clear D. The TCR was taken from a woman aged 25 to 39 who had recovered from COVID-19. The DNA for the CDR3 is TGTGCCAGCAGTATCCTAGACGGTATCAGCGAGCAGTACTTC. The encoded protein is CASSILDGISEQYF.